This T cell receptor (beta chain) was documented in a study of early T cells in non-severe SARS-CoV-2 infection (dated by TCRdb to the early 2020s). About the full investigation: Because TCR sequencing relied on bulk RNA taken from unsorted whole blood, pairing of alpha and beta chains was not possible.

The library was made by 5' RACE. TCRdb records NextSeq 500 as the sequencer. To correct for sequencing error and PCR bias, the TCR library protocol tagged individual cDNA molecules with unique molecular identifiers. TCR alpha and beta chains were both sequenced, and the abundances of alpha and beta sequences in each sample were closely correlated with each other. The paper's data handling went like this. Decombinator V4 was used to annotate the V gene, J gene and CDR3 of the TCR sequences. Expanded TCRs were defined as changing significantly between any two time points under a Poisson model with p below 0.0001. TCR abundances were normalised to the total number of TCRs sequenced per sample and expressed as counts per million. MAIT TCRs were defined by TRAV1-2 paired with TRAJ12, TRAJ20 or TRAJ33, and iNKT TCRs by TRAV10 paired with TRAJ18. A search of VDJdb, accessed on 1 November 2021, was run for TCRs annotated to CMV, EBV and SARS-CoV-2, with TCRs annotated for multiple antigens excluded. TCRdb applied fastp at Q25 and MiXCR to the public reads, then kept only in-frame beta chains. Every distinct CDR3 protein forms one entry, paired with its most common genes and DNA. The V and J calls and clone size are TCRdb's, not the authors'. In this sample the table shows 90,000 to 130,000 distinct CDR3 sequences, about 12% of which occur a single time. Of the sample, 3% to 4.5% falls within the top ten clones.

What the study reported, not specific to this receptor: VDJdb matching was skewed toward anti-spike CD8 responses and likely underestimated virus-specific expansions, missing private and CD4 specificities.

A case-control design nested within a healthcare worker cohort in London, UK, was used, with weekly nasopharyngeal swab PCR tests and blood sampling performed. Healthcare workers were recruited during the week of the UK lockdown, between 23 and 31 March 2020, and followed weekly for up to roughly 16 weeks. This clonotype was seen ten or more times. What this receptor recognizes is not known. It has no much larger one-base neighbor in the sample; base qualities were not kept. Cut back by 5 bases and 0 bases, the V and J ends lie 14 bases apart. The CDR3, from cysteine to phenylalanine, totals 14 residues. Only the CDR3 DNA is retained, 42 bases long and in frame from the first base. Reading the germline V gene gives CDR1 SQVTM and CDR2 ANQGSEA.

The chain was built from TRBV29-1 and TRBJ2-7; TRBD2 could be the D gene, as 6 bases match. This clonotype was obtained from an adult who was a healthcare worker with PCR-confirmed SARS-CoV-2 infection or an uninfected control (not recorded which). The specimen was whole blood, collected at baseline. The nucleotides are TGCAGCGTTATGTGGGAGGAGGTCTCCTACGAGCAGTACTTC. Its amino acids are CSVMWEEVSYEQYF.